This TCR beta chain was identified in a study of T cell repertoires in cytomegalovirus infection (dated by TCRdb to the late 2010s). About the investigation overall: The peptide stimulations were aimed at well-studied HLA-B-restricted epitopes as well as recently identified HLA-C-restricted CMV epitopes, whose presentation resists viral immunomodulation. Because public TCR beta signatures pointed to carriage of CMV infection together with the matching HLA type, the HLA type of each donor mattered for the analysis.

With respect to this clonotype: No antigen is known for it. Base-call qualities are not available, and no considerably larger clone is one nucleotide away.

Overall study results and their limits: In both this cohort and an independent roughly 330-donor cohort, the cumulative frequency of public TCR beta family members distinguished carriers of CMV infection plus the relevant HLA type. The ex vivo response was dominated by HLA-C-restricted CMV-specific TCR beta clonotypes, which also provided the single most frequent clonotype in two of eight donors.

The listed sequencing device is Illumina HiSeq 1500. The public reads were reanalyzed by TCRdb: fastp trimming at Q25, MiXCR alignment, in-frame beta chains only. Entries are consolidated by CDR3 protein sequence, retaining the most common genes and DNA. Counted in this sample were 700,000 to 950,000 distinct CDR3 sequences; approximately 32% of them appeared once. The ten most abundant clones make up around an eighth of the sample. CDR1 is given as MNHEY and CDR2 as SMNVEV, both from the germline V gene (reference sequence). The CDR3 runs 15 amino acids, cysteine and phenylalanine included. CDR3 DNA only is kept here, 45 bases in frame from base 1. The junction carries 11 bases between V and J, which are trimmed by 0 bases and 6 bases respectively. The treatment or condition label of this sample denotes: in vitro stimulation with specific CMV peptide epitopes to enrich CMV-specific T cells.

The chain is made from TRBV27 and TRBJ1-4, and perhaps TRBD1 as D gene, on 6 matching bases. The specimen comprised cultured CD8+ T cells from PBMCs, sampled from culture after CMV antigen stimulation. The TCR sequence derives from a human donor in good health (CMV status not recorded). Some clones in this sample may be carry-over from other donors' samples. Read as DNA, the sequence is TGTGCCAGCAGTTTATCCCACAGGGTGCATGAAAAACTGTTTTTT. It codes for CASSLSHRVHEKLFF.